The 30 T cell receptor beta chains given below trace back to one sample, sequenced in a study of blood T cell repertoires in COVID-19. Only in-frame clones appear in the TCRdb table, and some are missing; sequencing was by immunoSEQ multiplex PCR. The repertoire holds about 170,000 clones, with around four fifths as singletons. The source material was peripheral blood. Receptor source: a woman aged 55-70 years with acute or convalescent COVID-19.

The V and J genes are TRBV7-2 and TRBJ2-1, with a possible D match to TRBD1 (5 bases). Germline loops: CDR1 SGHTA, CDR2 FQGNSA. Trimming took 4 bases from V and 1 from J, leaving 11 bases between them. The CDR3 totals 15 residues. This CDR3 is CASSSNQGSYNEQFF. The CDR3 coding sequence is TGTGCCAGCAGCTCAAACCAGGGTTCCTACAATGAGCAGTTCTTC.

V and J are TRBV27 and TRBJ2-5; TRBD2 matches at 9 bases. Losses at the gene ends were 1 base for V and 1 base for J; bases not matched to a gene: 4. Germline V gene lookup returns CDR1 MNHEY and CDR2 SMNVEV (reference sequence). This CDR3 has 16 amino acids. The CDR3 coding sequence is TGTGCCAGCAGTTTATTCCTAGCGGGGCCCCAAGAGACCCAGTACTTC. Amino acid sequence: CASSLFLAGPQETQYF.

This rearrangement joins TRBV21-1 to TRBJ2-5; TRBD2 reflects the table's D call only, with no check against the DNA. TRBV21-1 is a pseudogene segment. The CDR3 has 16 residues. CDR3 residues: CASSKVGQGGSETQYF. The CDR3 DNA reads TGTGCCAGCAGCAAAGTGGGCCAGGGAGGATCGGAGACCCAGTACTTC.

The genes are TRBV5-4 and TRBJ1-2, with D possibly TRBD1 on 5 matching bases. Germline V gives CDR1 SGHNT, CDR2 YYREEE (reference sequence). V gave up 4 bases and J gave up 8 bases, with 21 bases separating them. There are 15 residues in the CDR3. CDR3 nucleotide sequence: TGTGCCAGCAGCCCCGGGGGGGGATTGGGTGTAGGCTACACCTTC. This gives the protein CASSPGGGLGVGYTF.

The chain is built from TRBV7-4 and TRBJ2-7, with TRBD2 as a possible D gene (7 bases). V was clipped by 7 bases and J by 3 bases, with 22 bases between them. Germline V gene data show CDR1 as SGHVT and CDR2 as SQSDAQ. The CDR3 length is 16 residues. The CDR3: CASTSGCGGHCYEQYF. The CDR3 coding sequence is TGTGCCAGCACCTCCGGATGCGGGGGACACTGCTACGAGCAGTACTTC.

In DNA, the CDR3 is TGTGCCAGCACCATTACAGGGGGCTCCTACAATGAGCAGTTCTTC. Its protein is CASTITGGSYNEQFF. The chain has TRBV7-8 and TRBJ2-1; 8 positions match TRBD1. J gave up 0 bases and V 7 bases, and 5 bases lay outside the gene matches. From germline, CDR1 is SGHVS and CDR2 FQNEAQ. The CDR3 loop spans 15 amino acids.

DNA of the CDR3: TGTGCCAGCAGTTCATCTTCAGGGGGCCGGGCGTGGGCTTTCTTT. Protein product: CASSSSSGGRAWAFF. V usage is TRBV27 and J usage is TRBJ1-1; 8 bases map to TRBD1. Germline CDR1 is MNHEY and CDR2 is SMNVEV (reference sequence). Unmatched junction bases numbered 15, after V lost 4 bases and J lost 11 bases. The CDR3 totals 15 residues.

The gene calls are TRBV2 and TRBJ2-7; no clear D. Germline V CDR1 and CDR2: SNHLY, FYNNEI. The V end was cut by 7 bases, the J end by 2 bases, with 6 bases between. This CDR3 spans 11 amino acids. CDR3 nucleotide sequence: TGTGCCAGCAATTCCGCCTACGAGCAGTACTTC. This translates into CASNSAYEQYF.

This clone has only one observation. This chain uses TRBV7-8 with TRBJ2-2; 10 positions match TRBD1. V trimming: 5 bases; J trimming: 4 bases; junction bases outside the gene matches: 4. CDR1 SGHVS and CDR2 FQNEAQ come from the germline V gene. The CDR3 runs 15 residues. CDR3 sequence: CASSPDRGRTGELFF. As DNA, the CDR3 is TGTGCCAGCAGCCCAGACAGGGGGCGCACCGGGGAGCTGTTTTTT.

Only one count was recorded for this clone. CDR3 bases: TGTGCCAGCCGGTTTAGCGGGGCTAACGAGCAGTACTTC. Translating it yields CASRFSGANEQYF. The genes are TRBV6-5 and TRBJ2-7, with TRBD2 matching over 8 bases. V trimming: 8 bases; J trimming: 5 bases; junction bases outside the gene matches: 8. The CDR3 has 13 residues. In germline, CDR1 is MNHEY, CDR2 SVGAGI.

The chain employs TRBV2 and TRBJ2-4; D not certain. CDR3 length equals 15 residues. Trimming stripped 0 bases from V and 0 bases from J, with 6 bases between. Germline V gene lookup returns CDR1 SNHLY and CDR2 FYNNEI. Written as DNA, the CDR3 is TGTGCCAGCAGTGAAGCGGCTCCAGCCAAAAACATTCAGTACTTC. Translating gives CASSEAAPAKNIQYF.

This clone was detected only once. The CDR3 region is CASRLAPPGGMDTGELFF. CDR3 coding DNA: TGTGCAAGTCGCTTAGCACCGCCAGGGGGCATGGACACCGGGGAGCTGTTTTTT. The genes are TRBV12-2 and TRBJ2-2; the table's D gene call, TRBD1, was not cross checked with the DNA. TRBV12-2 corresponds to a pseudogene. The CDR3 spans 18 residues.

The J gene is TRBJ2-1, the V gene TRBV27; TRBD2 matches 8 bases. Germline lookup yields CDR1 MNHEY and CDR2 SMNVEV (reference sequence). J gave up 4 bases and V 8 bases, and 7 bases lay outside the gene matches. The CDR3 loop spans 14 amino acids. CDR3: CASREGRQYNEQFF. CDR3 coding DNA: TGTGCCAGCCGGGAGGGCCGGCAGTACAATGAGCAGTTCTTC.

CDR3 protein: CASSQGTTYNSPLHF. The CDR3 DNA reads TGCGCCAGCAGCCAAGGGACAACCTATAATTCACCCCTCCACTTT. The chain joins TRBV4-3 to TRBJ1-6, with D possibly TRBD1 on 5 matching bases. The CDR3 length is 15 residues. Germline CDR1 is LGHNA and CDR2 is YSLEER. V lost 1 base and J lost 2, with 6 bases in between.

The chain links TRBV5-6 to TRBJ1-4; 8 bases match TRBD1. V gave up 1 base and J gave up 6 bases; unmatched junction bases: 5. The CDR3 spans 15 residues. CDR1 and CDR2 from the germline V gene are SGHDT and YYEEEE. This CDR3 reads CASSLLGQVDEKLFF. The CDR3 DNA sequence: TGTGCCAGCAGCTTGTTGGGACAGGTCGATGAAAAACTGTTTTTT.

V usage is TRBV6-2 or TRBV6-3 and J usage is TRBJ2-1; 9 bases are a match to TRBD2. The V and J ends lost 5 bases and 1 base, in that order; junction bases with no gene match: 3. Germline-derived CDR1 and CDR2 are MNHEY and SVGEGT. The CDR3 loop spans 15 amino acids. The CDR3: CASSAGGGSYNEQFF. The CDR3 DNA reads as TGTGCCAGCAGTGCGGGGGGGGGATCCTACAATGAGCAGTTCTTC.

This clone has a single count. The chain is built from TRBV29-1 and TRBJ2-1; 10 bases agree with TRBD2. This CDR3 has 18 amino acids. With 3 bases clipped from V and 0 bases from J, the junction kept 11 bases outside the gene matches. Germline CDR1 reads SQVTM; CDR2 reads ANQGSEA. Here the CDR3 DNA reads TGCAGCGTTGATAAAATCTGGAGCGGGGGGGGCTCCTACAATGAGCAGTTCTTC. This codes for CSVDKIWSGGGSYNEQFF.

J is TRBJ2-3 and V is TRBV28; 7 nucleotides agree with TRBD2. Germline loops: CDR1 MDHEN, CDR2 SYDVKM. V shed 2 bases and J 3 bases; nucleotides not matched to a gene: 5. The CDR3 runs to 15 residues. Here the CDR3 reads CASSLGGLTTDTQYF. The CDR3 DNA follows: TGTGCCAGCAGTTTAGGGGGACTAACAACAGATACGCAGTATTTT. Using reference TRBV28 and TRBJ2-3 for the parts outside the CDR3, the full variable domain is DVKVTQSSRYLVKRTGEKVFLECVQDMDHENMFWYRQDPGLGLRLIYFSYDVKMKEKGDIPEGYSVSREKKERFSLILESASTNQTSMYLCASSLGGLTTDTQYFGPGTRLTVL.

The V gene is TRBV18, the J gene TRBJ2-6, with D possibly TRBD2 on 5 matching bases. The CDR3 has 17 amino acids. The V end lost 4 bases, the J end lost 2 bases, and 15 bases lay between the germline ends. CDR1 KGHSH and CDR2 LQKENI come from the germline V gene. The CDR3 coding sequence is TGTGCCAGCTCACTCAATAGCGCCTTGGCTGGGGCCAACGTCCTGACTTTC. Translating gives CASSLNSALAGANVLTF.

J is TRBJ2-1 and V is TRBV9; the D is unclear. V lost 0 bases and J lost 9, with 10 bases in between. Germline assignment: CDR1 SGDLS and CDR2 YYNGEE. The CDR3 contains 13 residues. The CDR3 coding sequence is TGTGCCAGCAGCGTAGATTTCGAGGTTGAGCAGTTCTTC. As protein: CASSVDFEVEQFF. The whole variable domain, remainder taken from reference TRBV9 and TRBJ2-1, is DSGVTQTPKHLITATGQRVTLRCSPRSGDLSVYWYQQSLDQGLQFLIQYYNGEERAKGNILERFSAQQFPDLHSELNLSSLELGDSALYFCASSVDFEVEQFFGPGTRLTVL.

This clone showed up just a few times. CDR3 amino acids: CASSEVAGGYNEQFF. In DNA, the CDR3 is TGTGCCAGCAGTGAAGTAGCGGGGGGGTACAATGAGCAGTTCTTC. The rearrangement joins TRBV25-1 to TRBJ2-1; 11 nucleotides align to TRBD2. The CDR3 has 15 amino acids. Germline loops: CDR1 MGHDK, CDR2 SYGVNS. With V trimmed by 2 bases and J by 4 bases, 1 base remained unmatched.

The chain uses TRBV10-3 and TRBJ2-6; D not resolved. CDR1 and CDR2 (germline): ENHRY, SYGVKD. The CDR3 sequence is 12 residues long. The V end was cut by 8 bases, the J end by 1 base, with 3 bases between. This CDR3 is CAILSGANVLTF. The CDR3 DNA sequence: TGTGCCATCCTATCTGGGGCCAACGTCCTGACTTTC.

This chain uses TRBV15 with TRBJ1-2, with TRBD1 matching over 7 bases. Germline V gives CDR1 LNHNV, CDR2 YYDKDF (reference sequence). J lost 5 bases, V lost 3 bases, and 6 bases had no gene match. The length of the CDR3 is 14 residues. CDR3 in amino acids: CATSSRDSIYGYTF. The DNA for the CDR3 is TGTGCCACCAGCAGCCGGGACAGTATATATGGCTACACCTTC.

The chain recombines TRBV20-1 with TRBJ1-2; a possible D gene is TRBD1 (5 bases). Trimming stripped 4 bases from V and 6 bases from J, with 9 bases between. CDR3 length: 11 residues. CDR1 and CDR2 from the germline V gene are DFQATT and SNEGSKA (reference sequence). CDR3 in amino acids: CSAIRANGYTF. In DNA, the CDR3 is TGCAGTGCTATCAGGGCGAATGGCTACACCTTC.

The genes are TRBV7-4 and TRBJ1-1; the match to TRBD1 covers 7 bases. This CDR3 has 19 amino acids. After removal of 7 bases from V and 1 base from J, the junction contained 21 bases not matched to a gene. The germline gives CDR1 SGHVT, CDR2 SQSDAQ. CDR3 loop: CASKIVRGQGPNSNTEAFF. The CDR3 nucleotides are TGTGCCAGCAAAATCGTAAGGGGGCAGGGGCCCAATTCGAACACTGAAGCTTTCTTT.

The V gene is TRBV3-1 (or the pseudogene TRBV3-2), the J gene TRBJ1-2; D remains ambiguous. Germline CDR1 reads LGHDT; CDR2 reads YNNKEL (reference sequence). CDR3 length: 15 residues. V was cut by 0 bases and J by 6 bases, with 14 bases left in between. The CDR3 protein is CASSQDREDRNGYTF. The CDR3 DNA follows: TGTGCCAGCAGCCAAGATCGGGAGGACCGCAATGGCTACACCTTC.

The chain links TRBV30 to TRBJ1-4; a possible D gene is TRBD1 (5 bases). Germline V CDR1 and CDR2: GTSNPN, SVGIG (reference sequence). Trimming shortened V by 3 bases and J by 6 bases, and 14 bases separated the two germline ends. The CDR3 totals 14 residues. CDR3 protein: CAWRPRGSDEKLFF. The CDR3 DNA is TGTGCCTGGAGGCCCCGGGGGTCGGATGAAAAACTGTTTTTT.

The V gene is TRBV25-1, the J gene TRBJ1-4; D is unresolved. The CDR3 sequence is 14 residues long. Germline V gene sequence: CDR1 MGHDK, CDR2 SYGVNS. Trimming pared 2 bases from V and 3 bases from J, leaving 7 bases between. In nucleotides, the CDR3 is TGTGCCAGCAGTGAAAACAGTCCTAATGAAAAACTGTTTTTT. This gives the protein CASSENSPNEKLFF.

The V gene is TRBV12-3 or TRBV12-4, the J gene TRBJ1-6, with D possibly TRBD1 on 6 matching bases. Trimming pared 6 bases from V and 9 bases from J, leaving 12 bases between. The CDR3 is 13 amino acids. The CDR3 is CASSPDRFSPLHF. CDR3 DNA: TGTGCCAGCAGCCCCGACAGGTTTTCACCCCTCCACTTT.

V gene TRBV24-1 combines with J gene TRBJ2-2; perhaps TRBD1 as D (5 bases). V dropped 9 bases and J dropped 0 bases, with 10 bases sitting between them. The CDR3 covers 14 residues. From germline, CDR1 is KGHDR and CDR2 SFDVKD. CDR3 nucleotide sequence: TGTGCCACCGCAGGACAACCGAACACCGGGGAGCTGTTTTTT. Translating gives CATAGQPNTGELFF.